This TCR beta chain was found in a study of blood T cell repertoires in COVID-19. Background on the study: T cells, B-cell-depleted T cells, or PBMCs provided the cDNA or gDNA that served as material.

CDR3 length: 17 residues. The V gene's germline CDR1 is SGHVS and CDR2 FQNEAQ. V lost 5 bases, J lost 6 bases, and 20 bases lay in between. Assay used: immunoSEQ multiplex PCR; TCRdb lists only in-frame clones, some missing. The repertoire includes approximately 200,000 clones, about 90% of them detected once, and 1.9% sits in the top ten. The sequenced sample was peripheral blood. V and J are TRBV7-8 and TRBJ1-6; D may be TRBD1 (6 bases). The receptor was isolated from a man aged 40-55 years with active or convalescent COVID-19. CDR3 DNA sequence: TGTGCCAGCAGCGAAGCCGCAGGGGCACAGGTTAATTCACCCCTCCACTTT. Encoded protein: CASSEAAGAQVNSPLHF.